The 3 T cell receptor beta chains below were found in one sample sequenced in a study of vaccination and CD4 T cells after COVID-19. Sequencing of cultured CD4+ T cell DNA used the Oncomine TCR Beta short-read assay. TCRdb analysed the PCR reads with MiXCR anew, one entry per CDR3 protein. The table lists 12,000 or so distinct CDR3 sequences, 30% of them singletons. Treatment reported: roughly 11-day PBMC culture with coronavirus spike peptide pools or control peptides (ViraFEST assay). Their specific antigens are unknown. Sequencing input: cultured CD4+ T cells from blood. These receptors all stem from a human donor with COVID-19.

The V and J genes are TRBV10-2 and TRBJ2-7; D is perhaps TRBD2 (6 bases). Germline V gene lookup returns CDR1 WSHSY and CDR2 SAAADI. This CDR3 region has 14 residues. V was shortened by 5 bases and J by 0 bases, with 11 bases between the two germline ends. This chain's CDR3 is CASSQRASSYEQYF. In DNA form, the CDR3 reads TGCGCCAGCAGTCAGCGGGCTAGCTCCTACGAGCAGTACTTC.

The rearrangement links TRBV7-2 to TRBJ2-1; D unclear. The ends were cut back, 2 bases at V and 7 bases at J, with 3 bases in the middle. This CDR3 is built from 11 residues. The germline gives CDR1 SGHTA, CDR2 FQGNSA. CDR3 residues: CASSLTNEQFF. The CDR3 DNA sequence: TGTGCCAGCAGCTTAACTAATGAGCAGTTCTTC. Full variable domain (missing parts from reference TRBV7-2 and TRBJ2-1): GAGVSQSPSNKVTEKGKDVELRCDPISGHTALYWYRQSLGQGLEFLIYFQGNSAPDKSGLPSDRFSAERTGGSVSTLTIQRTQQEDSAVYLCASSLTNEQFFGPGTRLTVL.

For this clonotype: Its ends do not fully match the called genes, so a read error is possible. The rearrangement links TRBV15 to TRBJ2-3; 8 bases map to TRBD2. Germline CDR1 and CDR2: LNHNV and YYDKDF (reference sequence). CDR3 length: 13 residues. In DNA, the CDR3 is TGTGCCATCAGCAGAGATAGCGGGACTAGACAGTATTTT. Translating gives CAISRDSGTRQYF. The whole variable domain, remainder taken from reference TRBV15 and TRBJ2-3, is DAMVIQNPRYQVTQFGKPVTLSCSQTLNHNVMYWYQQKSSQAPKLLFHYYDKDFNNEADTPDNFQSRRPNTSFCFLDIRSPGLGDTAMYLCAISRDSGTRQYFGPGTRLTVL.